These T cell receptor beta chains were read from a single sample in a study of T-cell reconstitution after alpha-beta-depleted transplantation in children. TCRdb itself ran the PCR reads through MiXCR, one entry per CDR3 protein. Of about 78,000 distinct CDR3 sequences in the sample, 14% were seen once. The sample was PBMCs, mostly from graft donor cells, taken 180 days after TCRalphabeta/CD19-depleted stem cell transplant. Source of these receptors: a male patient between 2 and 10 years old who had a stem cell transplant for acute lymphoblastic leukemia, so the T cells may come from the graft donor. CDR3s include the opening cysteine and the closing phenylalanine or tryptophan. The order of the fields is J gene, D gene, clone size, V gene, CDR3 protein, CDR3 DNA. A D gene is named only where the DNA matches it firmly. Some rows have no size entry. The others give once, few or many, or a class for an expanded clone.

J gene: TRBJ2-2
D gene: TRBD2
clone size: few
V gene: TRBV9
CDR3 protein: CASSVSSGLAGGPTGELFF
CDR3 DNA: TGTGCCAGCAGCGTTTCCTCGGGACTAGCGGGAGGGCCGACCGGGGAGCTGTTTTTT

J gene: TRBJ2-3
D gene: TRBD1
clone size: few
V gene: TRBV28
CDR3 protein: CASSLSNRGDPYTQYF
CDR3 DNA: TGTGCCAGCAGTTTATCGAACAGGGGGGATCCTTATACGCAGTATTTT

J gene: TRBJ2-7
D gene: -
clone size: -
V gene: TRBV28
CDR3 protein: CASSLSLYYEQYF
CDR3 DNA: TGTGCCAGCAGCCTCTCCCTGTACTACGAGCAGTACTTC

J gene: TRBJ2-2
D gene: -
clone size: -
V gene: TRBV5-6
CDR3 protein: CASSPRALNTGELFF
CDR3 DNA: TGTGCCAGCAGCCCTCGGGCCCTGAACACCGGGGAGCTGTTTTTT

J gene: TRBJ2-5
D gene: -
clone size: many
V gene: TRBV6-5
CDR3 protein: CASSYSPGVPQETQYF
CDR3 DNA: TGTGCCAGCAGTTACTCCCCTGGGGTTCCGCAAGAGACCCAGTACTTC

J gene: TRBJ2-6
D gene: -
clone size: -
V gene: TRBV9
CDR3 protein: CASSVVGGSGANVLTF
CDR3 DNA: TGTGCCAGCAGCGTAGTCGGAGGTTCTGGGGCCAACGTCCTGACTTTC

J gene: TRBJ1-2
D gene: -
clone size: few
V gene: TRBV27
CDR3 protein: CASSFEGRYGYTF
CDR3 DNA: TGTGCCAGCAGTTTTGAGGGACGGTATGGCTACACCTTC

J gene: TRBJ2-4
D gene: -
clone size: -
V gene: TRBV25-1
CDR3 protein: CASSEGTYLAKNIQYF
CDR3 DNA: TGTGCCAGCAGTGAAGGTACCTACCTAGCCAAAAACATTCAGTACTTC

J gene: TRBJ2-7
D gene: -
clone size: -
V gene: TRBV27
CDR3 protein: CASSGHSTGSYEQYF
CDR3 DNA: TGTGCCAGCAGTGGGCATTCTACTGGGTCCTACGAGCAGTACTTC

J gene: TRBJ2-1
D gene: -
clone size: many
V gene: TRBV29-1
CDR3 protein: CSVDQNEQFF
CDR3 DNA: TGCAGCGTTGACCAGAATGAGCAGTTCTTC

J gene: TRBJ1-2
D gene: -
clone size: -
V gene: TRBV12-3/TRBV12-4
CDR3 protein: CASSLSNYGYTF
CDR3 DNA: TGTGCCAGCAGTTTAAGCAACTATGGCTACACCTTC

J gene: TRBJ1-1
D gene: -
clone size: many
V gene: TRBV5-1
CDR3 protein: CASSPGTLMNTEAFF
CDR3 DNA: TGCGCCAGCAGCCCTGGTACACTGATGAACACTGAAGCTTTCTTT

J gene: TRBJ2-7
D gene: TRBD1
clone size: -
V gene: TRBV24-1
CDR3 protein: CATSEGRDRGSYEQYF
CDR3 DNA: TGTGCCACCAGTGAGGGCCGGGACAGGGGATCCTACGAGCAGTACTTC

J gene: TRBJ2-3
D gene: -
clone size: few
V gene: TRBV5-1
CDR3 protein: CASSSRKGSWTDTQYF
CDR3 DNA: TGCGCCAGCAGCTCCCGGAAAGGGTCGTGGACAGATACGCAGTATTTT

J gene: TRBJ2-3
D gene: -
clone size: -
V gene: TRBV24-1
CDR3 protein: CATSDFLGPTDTQYF
CDR3 DNA: TGTGCCACCAGTGATTTCCTCGGGCCCACAGATACGCAGTATTTT

J gene: TRBJ2-5
D gene: -
clone size: -
V gene: TRBV3-1
CDR3 protein: CASSQRLQGWGETQYF
CDR3 DNA: TGTGCCAGCAGCCAACGTCTACAGGGTTGGGGAGAGACCCAGTACTTC

J gene: TRBJ1-5
D gene: -
clone size: -
V gene: TRBV3-1
CDR3 protein: CASSQGPYSNQPQHF
CDR3 DNA: TGTGCCAGCAGCCAGGGACCTTATAGCAATCAGCCCCAGCATTTT

J gene: TRBJ2-1
D gene: -
clone size: many
V gene: TRBV10-1
CDR3 protein: CASSVGKGIYNEQFF
CDR3 DNA: TGCGCCAGCAGTGTGGGTAAAGGGATTTATAATGAGCAGTTCTTC

J gene: TRBJ1-1
D gene: -
clone size: few
V gene: TRBV7-6
CDR3 protein: CASSLRRHMNTEAFF
CDR3 DNA: TGTGCCAGCAGCTTAAGAAGACACATGAACACTGAAGCTTTCTTT

J gene: TRBJ2-4
D gene: TRBD1
clone size: -
V gene: TRBV30
CDR3 protein: CAWSEGADIQYF
CDR3 DNA: TGTGCCTGGAGTGAGGGGGCGGACATTCAGTACTTC

J gene: TRBJ2-3
D gene: -
clone size: once
V gene: TRBV7-9
CDR3 protein: CASSLADTTDTHF
CDR3 DNA: TGTGCCAGCAGCTTGGCAGATACCACAGATACGCATTTT

J gene: TRBJ1-5
D gene: -
clone size: -
V gene: TRBV20-1
CDR3 protein: CSALSVFDQPQHF
CDR3 DNA: TGCAGTGCCCTTTCGGTATTCGATCAGCCCCAGCATTTT

J gene: TRBJ2-3
D gene: -
clone size: few
V gene: TRBV4-3
CDR3 protein: CASSHIPGTTDTQYF
CDR3 DNA: TGCGCCAGCAGCCACATTCCCGGGACAACAGATACGCAGTATTTT

J gene: TRBJ1-6
D gene: -
clone size: few
V gene: TRBV7-9
CDR3 protein: CASTSGRDNFSPLHF
CDR3 DNA: TGTGCCAGCACCAGTGGCCGGGACAATTTTTCACCCCTCCACTTT

J gene: TRBJ1-3
D gene: -
clone size: -
V gene: TRBV9
CDR3 protein: CASSVGAQGTGNTIYF
CDR3 DNA: TGTGCCAGCAGCGTAGGCGCTCAGGGAACGGGAAACACCATATATTTT

J gene: TRBJ2-1
D gene: TRBD2
clone size: -
V gene: TRBV10-2
CDR3 protein: CASRPKRAGAYNEQFF
CDR3 DNA: TGCGCCAGCCGACCTAAACGGGCGGGAGCTTACAATGAGCAGTTCTTC

J gene: TRBJ2-5
D gene: -
clone size: few
V gene: TRBV5-1
CDR3 protein: CASRPGIETQYF
CDR3 DNA: TGCGCCAGCAGGCCGGGGATAGAGACCCAGTACTTC

J gene: TRBJ1-2
D gene: -
clone size: -
V gene: TRBV4-3
CDR3 protein: CASSQELGDYGYTF
CDR3 DNA: TGCGCCAGCAGCCAAGAGTTGGGTGACTATGGCTACACCTTC

J gene: TRBJ2-7
D gene: -
clone size: many
V gene: TRBV20-1
CDR3 protein: CSARDRAGTLYYEQYF
CDR3 DNA: TGCAGTGCTAGAGATAGGGCAGGGACCTTGTACTACGAGCAGTACTTC

J gene: TRBJ2-7
D gene: -
clone size: -
V gene: TRBV20-1
CDR3 protein: CSATDSIPSYEQYF
CDR3 DNA: TGCAGTGCTACCGACTCGATACCCTCCTACGAGCAGTACTTC

J gene: TRBJ1-5
D gene: -
clone size: -
V gene: TRBV12-3/TRBV12-4
CDR3 protein: CASSLDLQDSNQPQHF
CDR3 DNA: TGTGCCAGCAGTTTAGATTTACAGGATAGCAATCAGCCCCAGCATTTT

J gene: TRBJ2-5
D gene: -
clone size: -
V gene: TRBV20-1
CDR3 protein: CSARIGVGGGQETQYF
CDR3 DNA: TGCAGTGCTAGGATCGGGGTAGGGGGAGGCCAAGAGACCCAGTACTTC

J gene: TRBJ2-3
D gene: TRBD2
clone size: few
V gene: TRBV9
CDR3 protein: CASRGGVADTQYF
CDR3 DNA: TGTGCCAGCAGGGGGGGGGTCGCAGATACGCAGTATTTT

J gene: TRBJ2-2
D gene: TRBD1
clone size: few
V gene: TRBV18
CDR3 protein: CASSHGQGRTGELFF
CDR3 DNA: TGTGCCAGCTCTCACGGACAGGGAAGGACCGGGGAGCTGTTTTTT

J gene: TRBJ2-6
D gene: TRBD1
clone size: many
V gene: TRBV5-1
CDR3 protein: CASSLSDRVTGANVLTF
CDR3 DNA: TGCGCCAGCAGCTTGTCGGACAGGGTCACTGGGGCCAACGTCCTGACTTTC

J gene: TRBJ1-2
D gene: -
clone size: many
V gene: TRBV21-1
CDR3 protein: CASSSRARVIGYTF
CDR3 DNA: TGTGCCAGCAGCTCAAGGGCCAGGGTAATCGGCTACACCTTC

J gene: TRBJ2-2
D gene: -
clone size: -
V gene: TRBV5-1
CDR3 protein: CASSRGISQYTGELFF
CDR3 DNA: TGCGCCAGCAGTCGGGGTATCAGTCAGTACACCGGGGAGCTGTTTTTT

J gene: TRBJ2-3
D gene: -
clone size: -
V gene: TRBV20-1
CDR3 protein: CSARKPGAITDTQYF
CDR3 DNA: TGCAGTGCTAGAAAACCGGGGGCCATCACAGATACGCAGTATTTT

J gene: TRBJ2-1
D gene: TRBD1
clone size: -
V gene: TRBV7-2
CDR3 protein: CASSGDRYYEQFF
CDR3 DNA: TGTGCCAGCAGCGGGGACAGGTACTATGAGCAGTTCTTC

J gene: TRBJ2-2
D gene: TRBD1
clone size: -
V gene: TRBV9
CDR3 protein: CASSVQGARDTGELFF
CDR3 DNA: TGTGCCAGCAGCGTACAGGGGGCCCGAGACACCGGGGAGCTGTTTTTT

J gene: TRBJ2-1
D gene: TRBD1
clone size: many
V gene: TRBV29-1
CDR3 protein: CSGTGGYNEQFF
CDR3 DNA: TGCAGCGGAACAGGGGGCTACAATGAGCAGTTCTTC

J gene: TRBJ2-2
D gene: -
clone size: few
V gene: TRBV7-3
CDR3 protein: CASSLTLKRGYTGELFF
CDR3 DNA: TGTGCCAGCAGCTTAACGTTGAAAAGGGGTTACACCGGGGAGCTGTTTTTT

J gene: TRBJ1-5
D gene: -
clone size: -
V gene: TRBV20-1
CDR3 protein: CSARGRGERNQPQHF
CDR3 DNA: TGCAGTGCTAGAGGACGAGGGGAGCGCAATCAGCCCCAGCATTTT

J gene: TRBJ1-1
D gene: TRBD1
clone size: few
V gene: TRBV5-1
CDR3 protein: CASSKRQGLNTEAFF
CDR3 DNA: TGCGCCAGCAGCAAACGACAGGGCTTGAACACTGAAGCTTTCTTT

J gene: TRBJ1-1
D gene: -
clone size: -
V gene: TRBV4-3
CDR3 protein: CASSQDIGWAEAFF
CDR3 DNA: TGCGCCAGCAGCCAAGATATCGGTTGGGCTGAAGCTTTCTTT

J gene: TRBJ2-1
D gene: TRBD2
clone size: -
V gene: TRBV6-2/TRBV6-3
CDR3 protein: CASSYSATSGYNEQFF
CDR3 DNA: TGTGCCAGCAGTTATAGCGCGACTAGCGGGTACAATGAGCAGTTCTTC